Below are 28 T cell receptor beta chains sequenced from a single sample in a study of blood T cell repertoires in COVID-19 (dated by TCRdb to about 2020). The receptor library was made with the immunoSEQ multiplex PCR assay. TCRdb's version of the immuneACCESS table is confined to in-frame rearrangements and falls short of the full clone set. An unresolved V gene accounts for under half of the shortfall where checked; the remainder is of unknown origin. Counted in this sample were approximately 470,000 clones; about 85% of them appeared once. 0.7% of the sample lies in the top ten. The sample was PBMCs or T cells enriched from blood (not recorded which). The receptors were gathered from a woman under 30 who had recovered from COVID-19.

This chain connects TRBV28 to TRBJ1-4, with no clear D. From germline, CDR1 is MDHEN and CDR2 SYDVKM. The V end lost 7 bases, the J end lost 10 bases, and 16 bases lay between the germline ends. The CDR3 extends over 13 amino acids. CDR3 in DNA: TGTGCCAGCACCCTAAGCGAGAGTCGAAAACTGTTTTTT. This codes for CASTLSESRKLFF. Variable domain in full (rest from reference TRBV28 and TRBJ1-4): DVKVTQSSRYLVKRTGEKVFLECVQDMDHENMFWYRQDPGLGLRLIYFSYDVKMKEKGDIPEGYSVSREKKERFSLILESASTNQTSMYLCASTLSESRKLFFGSGTQLSVL.

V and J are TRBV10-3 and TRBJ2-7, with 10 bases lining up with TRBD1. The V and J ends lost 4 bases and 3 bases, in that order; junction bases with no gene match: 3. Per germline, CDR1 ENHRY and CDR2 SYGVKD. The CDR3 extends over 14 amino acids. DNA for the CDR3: TGTGCCATCAGTGGGACAGGGGGAAACTACGAGCAGTACTTC. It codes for CAISGTGGNYEQYF.

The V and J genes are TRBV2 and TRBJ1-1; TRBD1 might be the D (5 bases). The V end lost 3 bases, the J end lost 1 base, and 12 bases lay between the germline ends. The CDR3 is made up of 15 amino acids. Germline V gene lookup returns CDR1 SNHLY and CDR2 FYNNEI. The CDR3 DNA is TGTGCCAGCAGTGAGATGTCAGGGCAGAACACTGAAGCTTTCTTT. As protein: CASSEMSGQNTEAFF.

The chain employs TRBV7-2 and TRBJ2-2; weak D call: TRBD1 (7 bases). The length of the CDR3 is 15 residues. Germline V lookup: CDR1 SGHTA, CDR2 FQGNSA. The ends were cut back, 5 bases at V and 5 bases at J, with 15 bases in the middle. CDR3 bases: TGTGCCAGCAGCCCCAGGGGGGTCGGGACCGGGGAGCTGTTTTTT. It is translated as CASSPRGVGTGELFF.

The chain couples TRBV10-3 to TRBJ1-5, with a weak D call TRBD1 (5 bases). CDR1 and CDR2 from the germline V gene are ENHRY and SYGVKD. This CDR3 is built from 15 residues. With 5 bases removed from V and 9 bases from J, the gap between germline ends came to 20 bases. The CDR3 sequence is CAISLSGTVDGPQHF. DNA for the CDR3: TGTGCCATCAGTCTATCCGGGACTGTTGATGGGCCCCAGCATTTT.

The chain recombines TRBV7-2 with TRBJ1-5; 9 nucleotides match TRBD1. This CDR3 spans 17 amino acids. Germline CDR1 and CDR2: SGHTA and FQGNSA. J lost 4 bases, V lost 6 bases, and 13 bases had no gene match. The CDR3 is CASSFKPGQGLNQPQHF. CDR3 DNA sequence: TGTGCCAGCAGTTTTAAGCCGGGACAGGGACTAAATCAGCCCCAGCATTTT. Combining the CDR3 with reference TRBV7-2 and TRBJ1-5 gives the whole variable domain GAGVSQSPSNKVTEKGKDVELRCDPISGHTALYWYRQSLGQGLEFLIYFQGNSAPDKSGLPSDRFSAERTGGSVSTLTIQRTQQEDSAVYLCASSFKPGQGLNQPQHFGDGTRLSIL.

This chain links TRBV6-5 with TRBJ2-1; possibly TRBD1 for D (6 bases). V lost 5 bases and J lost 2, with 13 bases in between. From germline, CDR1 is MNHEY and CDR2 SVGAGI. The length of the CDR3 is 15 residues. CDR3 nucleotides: TGTGCCAGCAGTCCTAGGGGGTTTACCTACAATGAGCAGTTCTTC. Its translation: CASSPRGFTYNEQFF.

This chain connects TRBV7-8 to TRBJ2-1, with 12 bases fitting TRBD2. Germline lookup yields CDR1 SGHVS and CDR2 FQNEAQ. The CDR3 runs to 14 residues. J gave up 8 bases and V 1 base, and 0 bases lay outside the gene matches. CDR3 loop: CASSLGLAGDEQFF. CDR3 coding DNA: TGTGCCAGCAGCTTAGGACTAGCGGGGGATGAGCAGTTCTTC. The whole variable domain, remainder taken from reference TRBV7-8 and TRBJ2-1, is GAGVSQSPRYKVAKRGQDVALRCDPISGHVSLFWYQQALGQGPEFLTYFQNEAQLDKSGLPSDRFFAERPEGSVSTLKIQRTQQEDSAVYLCASSLGLAGDEQFFGPGTRLTVL.

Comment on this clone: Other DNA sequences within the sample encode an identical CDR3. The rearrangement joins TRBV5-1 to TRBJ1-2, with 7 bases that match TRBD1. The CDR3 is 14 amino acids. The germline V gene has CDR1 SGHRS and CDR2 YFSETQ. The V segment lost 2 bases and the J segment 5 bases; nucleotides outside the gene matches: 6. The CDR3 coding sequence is TGCGCCAGCAGCTTAGAGGGACAGATTTATGGCTACACCTTC. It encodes CASSLEGQIYGYTF.

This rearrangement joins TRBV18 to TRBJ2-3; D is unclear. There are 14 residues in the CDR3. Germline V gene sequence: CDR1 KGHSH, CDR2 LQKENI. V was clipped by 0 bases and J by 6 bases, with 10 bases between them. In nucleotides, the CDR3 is TGTGCCAGCTCACCACCTAATCTCAGGGATACGCAGTATTTT. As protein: CASSPPNLRDTQYF.

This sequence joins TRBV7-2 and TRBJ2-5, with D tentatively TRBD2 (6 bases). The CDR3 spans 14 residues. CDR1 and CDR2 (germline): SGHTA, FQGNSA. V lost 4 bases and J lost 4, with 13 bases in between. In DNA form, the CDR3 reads TGTGCCAGCAGCTCCCTGGGTAGCGGAGAGACCCAGTACTTC. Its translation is CASSSLGSGETQYF. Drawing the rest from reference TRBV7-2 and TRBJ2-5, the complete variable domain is GAGVSQSPSNKVTEKGKDVELRCDPISGHTALYWYRQSLGQGLEFLIYFQGNSAPDKSGLPSDRFSAERTGGSVSTLTIQRTQQEDSAVYLCASSSLGSGETQYFGPGTRLLVL.

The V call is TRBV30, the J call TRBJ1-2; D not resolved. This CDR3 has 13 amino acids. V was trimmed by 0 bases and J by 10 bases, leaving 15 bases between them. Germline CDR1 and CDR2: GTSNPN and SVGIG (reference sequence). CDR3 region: CAWSVRSDSVYTF. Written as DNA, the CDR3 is TGTGCCTGGAGTGTACGATCTGACTCTGTCTACACCTTC.

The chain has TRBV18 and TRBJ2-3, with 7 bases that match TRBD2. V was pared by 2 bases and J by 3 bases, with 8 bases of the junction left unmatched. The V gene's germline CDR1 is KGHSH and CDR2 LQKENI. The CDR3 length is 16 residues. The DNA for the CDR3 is TGTGCCAGCTCACCAGAAACCCTAGCGGTAACAGATACGCAGTATTTT. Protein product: CASSPETLAVTDTQYF.

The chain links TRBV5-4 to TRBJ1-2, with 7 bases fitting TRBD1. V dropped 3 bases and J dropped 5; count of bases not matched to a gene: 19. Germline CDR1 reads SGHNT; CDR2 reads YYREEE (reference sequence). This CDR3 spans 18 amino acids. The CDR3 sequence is CASSSGGTDQRQTYGYTF. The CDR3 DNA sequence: TGTGCCAGCAGCTCGGGGGGGACAGACCAACGACAAACTTATGGCTACACCTTC.

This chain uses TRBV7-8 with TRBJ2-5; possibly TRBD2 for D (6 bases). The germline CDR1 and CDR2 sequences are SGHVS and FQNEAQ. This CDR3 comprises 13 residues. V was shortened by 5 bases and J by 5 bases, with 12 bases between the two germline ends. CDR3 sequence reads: CASSPGLQETQYF. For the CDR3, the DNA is TGTGCCAGCAGCCCGGGACTTCAGGAGACCCAGTACTTC.

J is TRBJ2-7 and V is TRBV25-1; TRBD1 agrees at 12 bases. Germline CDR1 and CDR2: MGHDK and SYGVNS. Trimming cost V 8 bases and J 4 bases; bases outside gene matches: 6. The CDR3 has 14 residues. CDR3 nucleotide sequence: TGTGCCAGCGTTCCGGGACAGGGGGCGTACGAGCAGTACTTC. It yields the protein CASVPGQGAYEQYF.

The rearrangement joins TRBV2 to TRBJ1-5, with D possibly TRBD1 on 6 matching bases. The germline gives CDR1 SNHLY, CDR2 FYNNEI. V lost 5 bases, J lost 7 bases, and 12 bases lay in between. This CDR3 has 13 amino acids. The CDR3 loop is CASSTGIYQPQHF. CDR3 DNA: TGTGCCAGCAGTACAGGGATCTACCAGCCCCAGCATTTT.

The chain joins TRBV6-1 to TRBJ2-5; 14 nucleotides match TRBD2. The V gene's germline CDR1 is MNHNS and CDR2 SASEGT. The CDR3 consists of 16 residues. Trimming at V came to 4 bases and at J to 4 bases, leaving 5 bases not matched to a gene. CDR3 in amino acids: CASSGGLAGGLETQYF. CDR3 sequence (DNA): TGTGCCAGCAGTGGTGGACTAGCGGGGGGCTTAGAGACCCAGTACTTC.

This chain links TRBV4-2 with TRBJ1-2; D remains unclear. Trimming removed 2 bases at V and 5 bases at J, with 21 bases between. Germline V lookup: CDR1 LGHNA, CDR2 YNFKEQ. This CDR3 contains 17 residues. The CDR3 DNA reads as TGTGCCAGCAGCCAACCTTTTGGAGGCGGCTTTCGGTATGGCTACACCTTC. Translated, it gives CASSQPFGGGFRYGYTF.

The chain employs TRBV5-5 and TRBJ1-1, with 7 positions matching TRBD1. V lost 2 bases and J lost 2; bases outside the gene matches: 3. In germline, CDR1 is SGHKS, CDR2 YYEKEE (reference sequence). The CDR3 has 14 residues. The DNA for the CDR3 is TGTGCCAGCAGCTTAACAGGGGTTAACACTGAAGCTTTCTTT. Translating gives CASSLTGVNTEAFF.

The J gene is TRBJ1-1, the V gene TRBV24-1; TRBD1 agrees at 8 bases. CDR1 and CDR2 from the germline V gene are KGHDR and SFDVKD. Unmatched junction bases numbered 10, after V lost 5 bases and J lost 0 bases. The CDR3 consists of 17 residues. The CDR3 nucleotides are TGTGCCACCAGTGTAGACAGGGGTCGCCTGGTGAACACTGAAGCTTTCTTT. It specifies CATSVDRGRLVNTEAFF.

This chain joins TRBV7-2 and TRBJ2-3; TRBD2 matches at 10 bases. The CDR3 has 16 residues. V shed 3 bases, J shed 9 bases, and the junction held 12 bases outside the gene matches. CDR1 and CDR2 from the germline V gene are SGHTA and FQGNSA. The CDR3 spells CASSLSSGGARTTQYF. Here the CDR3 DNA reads TGTGCCAGCAGCTTGTCTAGCGGGGGCGCCCGTACGACGCAGTATTTT.

CDR3 bases: TGTGCCAGCAGCTTGGAGTTCGGGGGGGGCACAGATACGCAGTATTTT. This encodes CASSLEFGGGTDTQYF. V gene TRBV5-4 combines with J gene TRBJ2-3, with 8 bases matching TRBD2. Per the germline V gene, CDR1 is SGHNT and CDR2 is YYREEE (reference sequence). V gave up 0 bases and J gave up 1 base; unmatched junction bases: 4. The CDR3 is made up of 16 amino acids.

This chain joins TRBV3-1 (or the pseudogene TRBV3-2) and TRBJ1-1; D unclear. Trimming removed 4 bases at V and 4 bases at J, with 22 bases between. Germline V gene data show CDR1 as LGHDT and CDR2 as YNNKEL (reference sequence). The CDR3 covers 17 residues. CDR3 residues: CASSPRVIPAKGTEAFF. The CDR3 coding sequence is TGTGCCAGCAGCCCCCGGGTCATCCCCGCTAAAGGCACTGAAGCTTTCTTT.

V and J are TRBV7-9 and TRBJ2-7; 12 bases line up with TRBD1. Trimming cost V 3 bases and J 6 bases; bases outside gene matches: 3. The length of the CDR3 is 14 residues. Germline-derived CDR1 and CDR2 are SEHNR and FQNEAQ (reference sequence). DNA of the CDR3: TGTGCCAGCAGCTTCGGGACAGGGGGCGGCGAGCAGTACTTC. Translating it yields CASSFGTGGGEQYF.

The CDR3 DNA is TGTGCCAGTAGTAGGGACACCTACTTTGAAGCTTTCTTT. This codes for CASSRDTYFEAFF. The chain carries TRBV19 and TRBJ1-1; weak D call: TRBD1 (6 bases). The germline gives CDR1 LNHDA, CDR2 SQIVND (reference sequence). V lost 4 bases and J lost 7, with 13 bases in between. This CDR3 region has 13 residues.

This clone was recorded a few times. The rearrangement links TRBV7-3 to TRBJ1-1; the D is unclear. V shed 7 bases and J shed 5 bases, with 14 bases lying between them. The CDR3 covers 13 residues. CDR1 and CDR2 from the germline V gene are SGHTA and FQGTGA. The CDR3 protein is CASTLTAGTEAFF. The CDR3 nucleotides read TGTGCCAGCACCTTGACGGCGGGGACTGAAGCTTTCTTT.

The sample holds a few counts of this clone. The CDR3 DNA sequence: TGCGCCAGCAGCCCGTTCAGCGGGGGGATGAATGAGCAGTTCTTC. Residues: CASSPFSGGMNEQFF. The chain links TRBV4-1 to TRBJ2-1; 9 nucleotides match TRBD2. V shed 4 bases and J 7 bases; nucleotides not matched to a gene: 8. The CDR3 contains 15 residues. Germline values: CDR1 MGHRA, CDR2 YSYEKL.